The 9 T cell receptor beta chains below were found in one sample sequenced in a study of TIL therapy for anti-PD-1-resistant metastatic lung cancer (dated by TCRdb to about 2021). The time point label, read with the paper, signifies: pre-treatment sample, taken before nivolumab and TIL therapy. The immunoSEQ v3 hsTCRB kit was used to amplify TCR beta CDR3 regions from genomic DNA through bias-controlled multiplex PCR. TCRdb took this table from immuneACCESS and kept in-frame rearrangements with V and J called. Such tables lack part of the clones; where checked against another copy, unresolved V genes explain under half of the gap, and the rest is unexplained. The sample contains about 59,000 clones, 81% of them found a single time. The top ten clonotypes cover 2.5% to 3.5% of the sample. Specimen: blood, collected at baseline. The receptors derive from a person between 25 and 79 years old with non-small cell lung cancer.

This rearrangement joins TRBV7-2 to TRBJ1-3; D is undetermined. V was shortened by 0 bases and J by 4 bases, with 13 bases between the two germline ends. Germline lookup yields CDR1 SGHTA and CDR2 FQGNSA. The CDR3 loop spans 16 amino acids. The CDR3 DNA reads as TGTGCCAGCAGCTTAGCGACGATACCCCTGGGAAACACCATATATTTT. It encodes CASSLATIPLGNTIYF. Full variable domain (remainder filled in from reference TRBV7-2 and TRBJ1-3): GAGVSQSPSNKVTEKGKDVELRCDPISGHTALYWYRQSLGQGLEFLIYFQGNSAPDKSGLPSDRFSAERTGGSVSTLTIQRTQQEDSAVYLCASSLATIPLGNTIYFGEGSWLTVV.

This clone was seen only a few times. The chain joins TRBV5-1 to TRBJ2-7; 8 bases are shared with TRBD2. J was trimmed by 5 bases and V by 5 bases; bases with no gene match: 12. In germline, CDR1 is SGHRS, CDR2 YFSETQ. CDR3 length: 15 residues. CDR3 sequence (DNA): TGCGCCAGCAGGGGAAAAAGCGGGAGTGATCACGAGCAGTACTTC. Protein: CASRGKSGSDHEQYF.

The chain uses TRBV15 and TRBJ2-6, with a weak D call TRBD1 (5 bases). Germline V gene lookup returns CDR1 LNHNV and CDR2 YYDKDF (reference sequence). The CDR3 has 16 residues. Deletions cut 5 bases from V and 0 bases from J, with 11 bases between. CDR3 residues: CATSRHDSSGANVLTF. The CDR3 DNA is TGTGCCACCAGCCGGCATGACAGCTCTGGGGCCAACGTCCTGACTTTC.

A few counts support this clone. The chain employs TRBV27 and TRBJ1-6; D is unresolved. This CDR3 is 15 amino acids long. Germline CDR1 reads MNHEY; CDR2 reads SMNVEV (reference sequence). V lost 8 bases, J lost 8 bases, and 19 bases lay in between. DNA for the CDR3: TGTGCCAGCGGGAGACCAGGAGGAGTTGATTCACCCCTCCACTTT. Residues: CASGRPGGVDSPLHF.

The chain links TRBV19 to TRBJ1-4; the match to TRBD1 covers 7 bases. This CDR3 is 14 amino acids long. Germline loops: CDR1 LNHDA, CDR2 SQIVND (reference sequence). Losses at the gene ends were 6 bases for V and 8 bases for J; bases not matched to a gene: 9. Written as DNA, the CDR3 is TGTGCCAGTAGGCCGACAGGGTTTTCCGAAAAACTGTTTTTT. Translated, it gives CASRPTGFSEKLFF.

The V gene is TRBV18, the J gene TRBJ2-7; D is unclear. Germline CDR1 is KGHSH and CDR2 is LQKENI. This CDR3 is built from 14 residues. Trimming removed 4 bases at V and 0 bases at J, with 10 bases between. This CDR3 reads CASSRSPNSYEQYF. The CDR3 nucleotides read TGTGCCAGCTCACGCAGTCCTAACTCCTACGAGCAGTACTTC.

This clone was observed a single time. The V gene is TRBV3-1 (or the pseudogene TRBV3-2), the J gene TRBJ1-4; D call uncertain. There are 15 residues in the CDR3. Between the trimmed V and J ends, which lost 2 bases and 0 bases, there was a span of 7 bases. Germline V CDR1 and CDR2: LGHDT, YNNKEL (reference sequence). The CDR3 DNA reads TGTGCCAGCAGCCAATTCGGGACAACTAATGAAAAACTGTTTTTT. This encodes CASSQFGTTNEKLFF.

This clone was observed a few times. The rearrangement uses TRBV6-4 and TRBJ2-3; no clear D. The CDR3 has 16 amino acids. V was shortened by 0 bases and J by 2 bases, with 12 bases between the two germline ends. In germline, CDR1 is MRHNA, CDR2 SNTAGT. In nucleotides, the CDR3 is TGTGCCAGCAGTGACTCGTTATCTTGGGCCACAGATACGCAGTATTTT. Translating it yields CASSDSLSWATDTQYF.

The chain couples TRBV11-3 to TRBJ2-2, with D tentatively TRBD1 or TRBD2 (5 bases each). Germline V lookup: CDR1 SGHNT, CDR2 YENEEA. The CDR3 length is 16 residues. V was pared by 4 bases and J by 0 bases, with 12 bases between. This CDR3 reads CASSSPGTSNTGELFF. In DNA, the CDR3 is TGTGCCAGCAGCTCCCCCGGGACGTCGAACACCGGGGAGCTGTTTTTT.